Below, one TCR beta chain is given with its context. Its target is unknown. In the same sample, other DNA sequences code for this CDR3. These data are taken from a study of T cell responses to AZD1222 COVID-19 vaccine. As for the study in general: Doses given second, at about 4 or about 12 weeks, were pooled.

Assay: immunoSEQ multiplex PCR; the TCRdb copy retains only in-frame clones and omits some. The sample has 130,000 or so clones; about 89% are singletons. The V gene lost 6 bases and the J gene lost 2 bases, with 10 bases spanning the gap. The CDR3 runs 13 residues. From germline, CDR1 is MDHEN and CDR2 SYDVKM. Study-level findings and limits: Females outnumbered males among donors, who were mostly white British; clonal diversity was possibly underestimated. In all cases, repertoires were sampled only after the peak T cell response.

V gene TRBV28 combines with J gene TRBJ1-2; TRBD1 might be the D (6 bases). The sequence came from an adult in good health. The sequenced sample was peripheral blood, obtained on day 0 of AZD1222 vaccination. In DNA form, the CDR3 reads TGTGCCAGCAGCCCCGGACAGAACTATGGCTACACCTTC. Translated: CASSPGQNYGYTF.